This T cell receptor (beta chain) is from a study of control samples from healthy donors and cancer patients. Profiling relied on immunoSEQ multiplex PCR, and the TCRdb table lists in-frame clones only, not all of them. The table has approximately 170,000 clones, over 85% seen once; the top ten hold roughly 4.3%. The CDR3 extends over 15 amino acids. The germline V gene has CDR1 MNHEY and CDR2 SVGAGI. V was trimmed by 2 bases and J by 6 bases, leaving 16 bases between them. This sequence originates from a woman aged 55-70 years in good health. The chain employs TRBV6-5 and TRBJ1-2, with a possible D match to TRBD1 (5 bases). Sequencing used blood. CDR3 region: CASSYVAGRTNGYTF. CDR3 nucleotide sequence: TGTGCCAGCAGTTACGTGGCAGGGCGAACCAATGGCTACACCTTC.